This TCR beta chain was retrieved from a study of blood T cell repertoires in COVID-19. Turning to the study itself: Italy, Spain and the United States were the sources of the convalescent and acute COVID-19 samples. From T cells, B-cell-depleted T cells, or PBMCs came the material, which was cDNA or gDNA.

As handled by the study authors: Scientists estimated how many nucleated cells there were by amplifying reference gene primers. TCRdb's table, derived via immunoSEQ multiplex PCR, lists solely in-frame clones and lacks some. V, J and clone size are taken as reported in that table, and D and trimming were inferred from the DNA itself. The sample consists of around 330,000 clones, roughly 88% of them appearing once. Patients of the Seattle cohort, enrolled during active infection, were followed longitudinally. Sequenced: peripheral blood. The origin of this receptor is a woman aged 30 to 39 with COVID-19, enrolled during active disease.

CDR3 sequence (DNA): TGTGCCAGCAGTTTAGGGAGCACCGGGGAGCTGTTTTTT. It yields the protein CASSLGSTGELFF. The J gene is TRBJ2-2, the V gene TRBV27; D might be TRBD2 (5 bases). V was shortened by 2 bases and J by 4 bases, with 5 bases between the two germline ends. CDR1 MNHEY and CDR2 SMNVEV come from the germline V gene (reference sequence). CDR3 length equals 13 residues.